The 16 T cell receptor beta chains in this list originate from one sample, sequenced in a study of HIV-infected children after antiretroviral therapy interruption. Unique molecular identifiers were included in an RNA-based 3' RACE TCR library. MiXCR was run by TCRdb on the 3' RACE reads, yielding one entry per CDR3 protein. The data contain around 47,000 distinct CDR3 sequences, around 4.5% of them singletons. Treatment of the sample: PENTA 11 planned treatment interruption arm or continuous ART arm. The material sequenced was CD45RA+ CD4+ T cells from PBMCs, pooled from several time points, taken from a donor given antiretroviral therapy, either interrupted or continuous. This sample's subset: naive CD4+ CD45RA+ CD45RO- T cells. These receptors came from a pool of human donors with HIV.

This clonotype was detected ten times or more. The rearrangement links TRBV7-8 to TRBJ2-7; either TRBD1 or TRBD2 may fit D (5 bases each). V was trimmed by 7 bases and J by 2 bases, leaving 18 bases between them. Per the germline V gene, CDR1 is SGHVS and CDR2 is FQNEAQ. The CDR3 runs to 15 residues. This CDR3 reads CASIPLGPTAYEQYF. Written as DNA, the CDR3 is TGTGCCAGCATCCCACTGGGACCGACTGCCTACGAGCAGTACTTC.

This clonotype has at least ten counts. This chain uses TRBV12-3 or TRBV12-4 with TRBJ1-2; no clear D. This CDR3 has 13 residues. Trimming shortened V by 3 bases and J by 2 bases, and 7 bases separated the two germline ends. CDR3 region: CASSFPENYGYTF. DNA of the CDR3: TGTGCCAGCAGTTTCCCCGAAAACTATGGCTACACCTTC.

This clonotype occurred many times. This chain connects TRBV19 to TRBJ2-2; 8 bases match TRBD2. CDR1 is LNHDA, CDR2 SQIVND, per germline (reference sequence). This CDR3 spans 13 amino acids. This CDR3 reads CATGLAGTGELFF. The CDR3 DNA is TGTGCAACCGGACTAGCAGGCACCGGGGAGCTGTTTTTT.

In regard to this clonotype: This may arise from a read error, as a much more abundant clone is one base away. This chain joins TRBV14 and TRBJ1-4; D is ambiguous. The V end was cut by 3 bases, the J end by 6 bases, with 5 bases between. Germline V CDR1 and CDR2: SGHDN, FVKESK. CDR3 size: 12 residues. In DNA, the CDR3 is TGTGCCAGCAGCCAGTCCTATGAAAAACTGTTTTTT. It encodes CASSQSYEKLFF.

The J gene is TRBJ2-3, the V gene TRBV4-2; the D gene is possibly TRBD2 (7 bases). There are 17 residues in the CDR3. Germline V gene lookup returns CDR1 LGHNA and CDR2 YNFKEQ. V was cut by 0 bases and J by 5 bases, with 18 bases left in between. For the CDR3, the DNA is TGTGCCAGCAGCCAAGATCTTGGGGGGGGCCGGATAGATACGCAGTATTTT. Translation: CASSQDLGGGRIDTQYF.

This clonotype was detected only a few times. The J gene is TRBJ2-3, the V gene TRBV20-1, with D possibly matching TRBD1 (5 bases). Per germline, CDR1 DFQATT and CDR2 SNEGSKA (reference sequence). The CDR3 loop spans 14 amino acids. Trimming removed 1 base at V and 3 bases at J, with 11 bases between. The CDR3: CSARVTHRTDTQYF. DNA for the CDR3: TGCAGTGCTAGAGTGACCCACAGGACAGATACGCAGTATTTT.

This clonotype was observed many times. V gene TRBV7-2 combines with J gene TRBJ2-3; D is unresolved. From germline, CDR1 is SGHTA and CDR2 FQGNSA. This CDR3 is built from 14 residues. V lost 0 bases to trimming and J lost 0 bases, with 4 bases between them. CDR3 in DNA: TGTGCCAGCAGCTTAGCTGGGAGCACAGATACGCAGTATTTT. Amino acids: CASSLAGSTDTQYF.

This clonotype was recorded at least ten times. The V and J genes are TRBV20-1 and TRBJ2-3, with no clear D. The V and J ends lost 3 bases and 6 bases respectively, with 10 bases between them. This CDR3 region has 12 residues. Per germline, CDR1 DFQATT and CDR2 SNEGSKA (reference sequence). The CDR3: CSARSVVDTQYF. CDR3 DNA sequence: TGCAGTGCTAGGAGCGTAGTGGATACGCAGTATTTT.

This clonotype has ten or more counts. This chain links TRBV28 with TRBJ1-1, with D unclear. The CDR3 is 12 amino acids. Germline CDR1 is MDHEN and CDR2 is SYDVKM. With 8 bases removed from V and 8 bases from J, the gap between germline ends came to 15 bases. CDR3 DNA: TGTGCCAGCGGGAGGGTTGGCGGGGAAGCTTTCTTT. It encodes CASGRVGGEAFF. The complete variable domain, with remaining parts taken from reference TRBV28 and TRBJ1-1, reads DVKVTQSSRYLVKRTGEKVFLECVQDMDHENMFWYRQDPGLGLRLIYFSYDVKMKEKGDIPEGYSVSREKKERFSLILESASTNQTSMYLCASGRVGGEAFFGQGTRLTVV.

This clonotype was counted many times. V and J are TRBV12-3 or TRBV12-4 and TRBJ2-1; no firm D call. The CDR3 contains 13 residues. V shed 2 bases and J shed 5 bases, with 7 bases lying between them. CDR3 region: CASSLRRNNEQFF. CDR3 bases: TGTGCCAGCAGTTTAAGACGAAACAATGAGCAGTTCTTC.

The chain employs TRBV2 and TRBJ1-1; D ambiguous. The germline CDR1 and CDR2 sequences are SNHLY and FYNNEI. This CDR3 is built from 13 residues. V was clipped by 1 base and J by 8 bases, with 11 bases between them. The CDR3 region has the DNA TGTGCCAGCAGTGAAGGACCCAGCTTAGAAGCTTTCTTT. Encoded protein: CASSEGPSLEAFF.

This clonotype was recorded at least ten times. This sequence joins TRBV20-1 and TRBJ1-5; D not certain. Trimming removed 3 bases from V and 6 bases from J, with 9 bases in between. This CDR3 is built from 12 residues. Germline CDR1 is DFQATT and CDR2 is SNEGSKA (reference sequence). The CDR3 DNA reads TGCAGTGCTAGGTCAGGCCCTCAGCCCCAGCATTTT. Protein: CSARSGPQPQHF.

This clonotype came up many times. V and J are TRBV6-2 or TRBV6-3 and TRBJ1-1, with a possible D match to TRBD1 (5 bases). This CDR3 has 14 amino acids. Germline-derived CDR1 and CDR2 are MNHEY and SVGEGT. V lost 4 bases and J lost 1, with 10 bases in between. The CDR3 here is CASSLTGPNTEAFF. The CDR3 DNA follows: TGTGCCAGCAGTTTAACAGGCCCGAACACTGAAGCTTTCTTT.

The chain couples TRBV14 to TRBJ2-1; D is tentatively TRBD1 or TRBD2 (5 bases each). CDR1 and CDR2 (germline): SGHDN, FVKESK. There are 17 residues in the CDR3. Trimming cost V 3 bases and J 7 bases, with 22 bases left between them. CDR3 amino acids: CASSQGGTRRPGNEQFF. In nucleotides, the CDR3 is TGTGCCAGCAGCCAGGGTGGGACCCGCAGGCCTGGGAATGAGCAGTTCTTC.

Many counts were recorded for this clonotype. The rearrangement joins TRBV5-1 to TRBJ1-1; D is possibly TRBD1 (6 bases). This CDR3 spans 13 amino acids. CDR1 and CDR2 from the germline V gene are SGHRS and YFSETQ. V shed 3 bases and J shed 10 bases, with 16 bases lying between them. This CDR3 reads CASSSPGQVSAFF. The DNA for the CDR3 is TGCGCCAGCAGCTCGCCGGGACAAGTATCAGCTTTCTTT.

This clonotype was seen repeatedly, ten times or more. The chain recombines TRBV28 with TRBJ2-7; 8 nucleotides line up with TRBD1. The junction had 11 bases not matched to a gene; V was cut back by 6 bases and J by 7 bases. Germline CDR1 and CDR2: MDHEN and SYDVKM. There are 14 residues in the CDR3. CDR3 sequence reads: CASRSGQGSREQYF. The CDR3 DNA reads TGTGCCAGCAGGTCAGGACAGGGCTCTAGGGAGCAGTACTTC.